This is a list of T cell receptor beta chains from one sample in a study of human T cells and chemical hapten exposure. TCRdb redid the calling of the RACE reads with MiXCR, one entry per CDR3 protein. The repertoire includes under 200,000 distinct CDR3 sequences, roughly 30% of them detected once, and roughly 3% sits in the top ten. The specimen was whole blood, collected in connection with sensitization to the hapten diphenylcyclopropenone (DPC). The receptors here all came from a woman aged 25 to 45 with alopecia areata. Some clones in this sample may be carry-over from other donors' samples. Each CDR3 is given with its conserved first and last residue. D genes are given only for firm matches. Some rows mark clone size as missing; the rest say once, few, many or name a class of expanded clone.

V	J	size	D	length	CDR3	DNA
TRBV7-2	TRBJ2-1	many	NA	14	CASSLALYANEQFF	TGTGCCAGCAGCTTAGCGCTTTATGCAAATGAGCAGTTCTTC
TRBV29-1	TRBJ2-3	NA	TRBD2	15	CSVVWNLAGPDTQYF	TGCAGCGTTGTTTGGAATCTAGCGGGACCAGATACGCAGTATTTT
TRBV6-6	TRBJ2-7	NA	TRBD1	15	CASSFGTGGESEQYF	TGTGCCAGCAGTTTCGGGACAGGGGGCGAATCCGAGCAGTACTTC
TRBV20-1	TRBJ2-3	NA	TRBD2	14	CSATLAGVPDTQYF	TGCAGTGCTACTCTAGCGGGAGTTCCAGATACGCAGTATTTT
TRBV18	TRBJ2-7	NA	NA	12	CASSTEGNEQYF	TGTGCCAGCTCAACAGAGGGGAACGAGCAGTACTTC
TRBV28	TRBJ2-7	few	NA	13	CASRSDGVYEQYF	TGTGCCAGCAGATCGGACGGGGTCTACGAGCAGTACTTC
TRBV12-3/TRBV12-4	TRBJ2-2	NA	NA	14	CASSFSQDPGELFF	TGTGCCAGCAGTTTTTCGCAGGACCCCGGGGAGCTGTTTTTT
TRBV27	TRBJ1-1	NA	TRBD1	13	CASSFQQGSEAFF	TGTGCCAGCAGTTTCCAACAGGGGTCTGAAGCTTTCTTT
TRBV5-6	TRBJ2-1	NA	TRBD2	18	CASSSAGLAGGSYNEQFF	TGTGCCAGCAGCTCCGCGGGACTAGCGGGGGGCTCCTACAATGAGCAGTTCTTC
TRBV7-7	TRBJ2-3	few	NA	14	CASSPIAVTDTQYF	TGTGCCAGCAGCCCCATAGCGGTAACAGATACGCAGTATTTT
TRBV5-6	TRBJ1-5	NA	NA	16	CASSLGTGLYNQPQHF	TGTGCCAGCAGCTTGGGCACGGGACTCTACAATCAGCCCCAGCATTTT
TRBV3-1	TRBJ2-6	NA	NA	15	CASSPWSSGANVLTF	TGTGCCAGCAGCCCCTGGAGCTCTGGGGCCAACGTCCTGACTTTC
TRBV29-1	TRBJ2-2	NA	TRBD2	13	CSGGSDGTGELFF	TGCAGCGGCGGGAGCGATGGCACCGGGGAGCTGTTTTTT
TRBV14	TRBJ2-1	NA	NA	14	CASSQEGHYNEQFF	TGTGCCAGCAGCCAAGAGGGTCACTACAATGAGCAGTTCTTC
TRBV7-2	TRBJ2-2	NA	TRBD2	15	CASSSGLSNTGELFF	TGTGCCAGCAGCTCGGGACTATCTAACACCGGGGAGCTGTTTTTT
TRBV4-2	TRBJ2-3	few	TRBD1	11	CASRGSDTQYF	TGTGCGAGCAGGGGGAGCGATACGCAGTATTTT
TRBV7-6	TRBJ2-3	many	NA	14	CASSLDPGGNTQYF	TGTGCCAGCAGCTTGGACCCAGGGGGGAATACGCAGTATTTT
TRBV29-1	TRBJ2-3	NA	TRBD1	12	CSVTGVADTQYF	TGCAGCGTGACAGGGGTGGCAGATACGCAGTATTTT
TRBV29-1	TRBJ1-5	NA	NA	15	CSVPVGSDSNQPQHF	TGCAGCGTTCCGGTTGGGTCTGATAGCAATCAGCCCCAGCATTTT
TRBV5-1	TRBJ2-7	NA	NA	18	CASSLEMVRGSISYEQYF	TGCGCCAGCAGCTTGGAAATGGTTCGGGGTAGTATATCCTACGAGCAGTACTTC
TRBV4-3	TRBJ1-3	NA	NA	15	CASSQVGNLGNTIYF	TGCGCCAGCAGCCAAGTGGGGAACCTCGGAAACACCATATATTTT
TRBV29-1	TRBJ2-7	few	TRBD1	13	CSVETGVAYEQYF	TGCAGCGTTGAGACAGGGGTAGCCTACGAGCAGTACTTC
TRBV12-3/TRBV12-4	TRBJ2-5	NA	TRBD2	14	CASTTSGAQETQYF	TGTGCCAGCACCACTAGCGGGGCGCAAGAGACCCAGTACTTC
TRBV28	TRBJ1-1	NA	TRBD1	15	CASSIGGQWRTEAFF	TGTGCCAGCAGTATAGGGGGACAGTGGAGAACTGAAGCTTTCTTT
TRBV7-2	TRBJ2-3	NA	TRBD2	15	CASSLRGLEADTQYF	TGTGCCAGCAGCTTAAGGGGACTAGAGGCAGATACGCAGTATTTT
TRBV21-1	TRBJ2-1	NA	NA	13	CASSTWGQGVEFF	TGTGCCAGCAGCACCTGGGGACAGGGGGTAGAGTTCTTC
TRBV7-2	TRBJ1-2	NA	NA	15	CASSLAPDPLSGYTF	TGTGCCAGCAGCTTAGCTCCGGACCCCCTATCTGGCTACACCTTC
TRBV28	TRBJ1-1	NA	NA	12	CASSLVEAEAFF	TGTGCCAGCAGTTTAGTTGAGGCTGAAGCTTTCTTT
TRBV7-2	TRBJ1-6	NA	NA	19	CASSLSHGGRRGKNSPLHF	TGTGCCAGCAGCTTATCCCACGGCGGTCGCCGGGGGAAAAATTCACCCCTCCACTTT
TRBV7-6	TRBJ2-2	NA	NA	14	CAGSPETVPGELFF	TGTGCCGGCAGTCCCGAAACCGTCCCCGGGGAGCTGTTTTTT
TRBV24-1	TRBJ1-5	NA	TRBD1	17	CATSDGTGPAGNQPQHF	TGTGCCACCAGTGATGGGACAGGACCAGCAGGCAATCAGCCCCAGCATTTT
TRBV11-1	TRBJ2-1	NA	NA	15	CASSLGGGPYNEQFF	TGTGCCAGCAGCTTGGGGGGGGGCCCTTACAATGAGCAGTTCTTC
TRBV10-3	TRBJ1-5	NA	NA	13	CASKEGGDQPQHF	TGTGCCAGCAAGGAGGGAGGGGATCAGCCCCAGCATTTT
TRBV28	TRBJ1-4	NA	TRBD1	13	CASGGRAGEKLFF	TGTGCCTCAGGGGGACGGGCAGGGGAAAAACTGTTTTTT
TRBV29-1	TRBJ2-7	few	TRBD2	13	CSVAIGRKSEQYF	TGCAGCGTTGCCATCGGGAGGAAGTCCGAGCAGTACTTC
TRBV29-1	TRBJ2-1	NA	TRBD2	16	CSVDGIAGGSYNEQFF	TGCAGCGTTGATGGAATAGCGGGAGGATCCTACAATGAGCAGTTCTTC
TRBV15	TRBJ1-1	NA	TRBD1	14	CATSSGQVNTEAFF	TGTGCCACCAGCAGTGGACAGGTGAACACTGAAGCTTTCTTT
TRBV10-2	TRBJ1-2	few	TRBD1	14	CASSQRTGGYGYTF	TGCGCCAGCAGCCAAAGGACAGGAGGGTATGGCTACACCTTC
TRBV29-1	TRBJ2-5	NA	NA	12	CSAGTFQETQYF	TGCAGCGCAGGGACTTTCCAAGAGACCCAGTACTTC
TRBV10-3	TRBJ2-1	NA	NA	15	CAISDRAYTYNEQFF	TGTGCCATCAGTGATCGGGCCTACACCTACAATGAGCAGTTCTTC
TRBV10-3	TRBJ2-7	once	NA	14	CAISSARESYEQYF	TGTGCCATCAGCTCCGCTAGGGAATCATACGAGCAGTACTTC
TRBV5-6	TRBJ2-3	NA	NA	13	CASSSGTTDTQYF	TGTGCCAGCAGCTCCGGGACTACAGATACGCAGTATTTT
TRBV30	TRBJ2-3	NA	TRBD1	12	CAWSRQGDTQYF	TGTGCCTGGAGTCGACAGGGGGATACGCAGTATTTT
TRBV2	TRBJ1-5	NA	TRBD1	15	CASSVTGRGNQPQHF	TGTGCCAGCAGTGTGACAGGGCGAGGCAATCAGCCCCAGCATTTT
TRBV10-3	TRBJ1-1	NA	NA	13	CAISADRDREAFF	TGTGCCATCAGCGCGGACAGAGACCGTGAAGCTTTCTTT
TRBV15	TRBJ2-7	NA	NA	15	CATSVGRDLSYEQYF	TGTGCCACCAGCGTAGGCAGGGACTTATCCTACGAGCAGTACTTC
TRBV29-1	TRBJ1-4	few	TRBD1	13	CSAPGTGSEKLFF	TGCAGCGCCCCAGGGACAGGGAGCGAAAAACTGTTTTTT
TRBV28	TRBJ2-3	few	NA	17	CASSPWRTSPSTDTQYF	TGTGCCAGCAGTCCGTGGCGAACTAGCCCTAGCACAGATACGCAGTATTTT
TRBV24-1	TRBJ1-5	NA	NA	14	CATSQDGSNQPQHF	TGTGCCACCAGTCAGGATGGGAGCAATCAGCCCCAGCATTTT
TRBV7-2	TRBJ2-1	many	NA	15	CASSLEGTPYSEQFF	TGTGCCAGCAGCTTAGAGGGGACTCCGTATTCTGAGCAGTTCTTC
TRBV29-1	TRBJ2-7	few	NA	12	CSVIPDRYEQYF	TGCAGCGTTATCCCGGACCGATACGAGCAGTACTTC
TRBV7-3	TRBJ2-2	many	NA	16	CASSLGGTANTGELFF	TGTGCCAGCAGCCTTGGCGGAACAGCGAACACCGGGGAGCTGTTTTTT
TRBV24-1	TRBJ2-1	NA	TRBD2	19	CATSPRSRSGEPHYNEQFF	TGTGCCACCAGTCCCCGATCGCGTAGCGGGGAGCCCCATTACAATGAGCAGTTCTTC
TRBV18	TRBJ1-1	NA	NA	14	CASSPRDMNTEAFF	TGTGCCAGCTCACCCCGGGACATGAACACTGAAGCTTTCTTT
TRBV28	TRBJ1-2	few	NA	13	CASATGANYGYTF	TGTGCCAGTGCGACAGGAGCTAACTATGGCTACACCTTC
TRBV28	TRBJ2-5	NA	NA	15	CASSFGSGYGETQYF	TGTGCCAGCAGTTTCGGGTCAGGGTACGGAGAGACCCAGTACTTC
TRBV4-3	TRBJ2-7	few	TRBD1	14	CASSQSRDSYEQYF	TGCGCCAGCAGCCAATCCCGGGACAGTTACGAGCAGTACTTC
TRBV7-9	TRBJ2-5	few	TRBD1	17	CASSPRRSGQGQETQYF	TGTGCCAGCAGCCCAAGGAGGTCGGGACAGGGCCAAGAGACCCAGTACTTC
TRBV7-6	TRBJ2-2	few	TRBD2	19	CASSFKGLAGGQVTGELFF	TGTGCCAGCAGCTTCAAGGGACTAGCGGGAGGGCAGGTCACCGGGGAGCTGTTTTTT